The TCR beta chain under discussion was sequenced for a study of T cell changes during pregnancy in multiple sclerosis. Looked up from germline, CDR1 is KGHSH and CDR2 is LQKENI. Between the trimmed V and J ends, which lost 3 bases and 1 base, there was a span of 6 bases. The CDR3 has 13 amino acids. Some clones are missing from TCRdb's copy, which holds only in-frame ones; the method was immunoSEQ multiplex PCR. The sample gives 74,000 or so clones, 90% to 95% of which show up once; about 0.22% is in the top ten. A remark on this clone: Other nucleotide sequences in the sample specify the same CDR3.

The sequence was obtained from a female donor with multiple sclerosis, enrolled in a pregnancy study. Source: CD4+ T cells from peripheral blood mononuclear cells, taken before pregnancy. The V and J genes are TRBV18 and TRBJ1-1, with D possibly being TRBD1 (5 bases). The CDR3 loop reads CASSPQGNTEAFF. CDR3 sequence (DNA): TGTGCCAGCTCACCCCAGGGGAACACTGAAGCTTTCTTT.